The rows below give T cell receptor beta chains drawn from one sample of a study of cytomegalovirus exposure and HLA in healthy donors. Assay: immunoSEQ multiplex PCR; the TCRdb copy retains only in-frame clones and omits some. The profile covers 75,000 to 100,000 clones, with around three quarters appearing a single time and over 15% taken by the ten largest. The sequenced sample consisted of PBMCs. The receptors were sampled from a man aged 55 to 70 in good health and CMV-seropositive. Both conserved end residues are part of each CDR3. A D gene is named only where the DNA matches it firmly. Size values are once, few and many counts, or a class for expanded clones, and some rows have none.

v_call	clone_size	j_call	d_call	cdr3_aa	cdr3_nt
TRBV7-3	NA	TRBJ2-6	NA	CASSFGGGTGANVLTF	TGTGCCAGCAGCTTTGGGGGGGGCACTGGGGCCAACGTCCTGACTTTC
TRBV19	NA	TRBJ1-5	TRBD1	CASSMGQVDNQPQHF	TGTGCCAGTAGTATGGGACAGGTTGACAATCAGCCCCAGCATTTT
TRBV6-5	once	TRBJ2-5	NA	CASHSQGGSEYF	TGTGCCAGCCACTCCCAGGGGGGTTCTGAGTACTTC
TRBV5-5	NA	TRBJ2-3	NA	CASRNTGTDTQYF	TGTGCCAGCAGGAACACAGGGACAGATACGCAGTATTTT
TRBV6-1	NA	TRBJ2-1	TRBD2	CASSAYGGNLVYNEQFF	TGTGCCAGCAGTGCCTACGGGGGGAACCTCGTTTACAATGAGCAGTTCTTC
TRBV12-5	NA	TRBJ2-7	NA	CASGLEQGSPYEQYF	TGTGCTAGTGGTTTGGAACAGGGTTCCCCCTACGAGCAGTACTTC
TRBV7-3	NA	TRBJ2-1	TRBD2	CASSLRLAGGFLHEQFF	TGTGCCAGCAGCTTACGACTAGCGGGGGGCTTTTTACATGAGCAGTTCTTC
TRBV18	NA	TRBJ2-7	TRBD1	CASSQDRAPGDEQYF	TGTGCCAGCTCGCAAGACAGGGCCCCAGGGGACGAGCAGTACTTC
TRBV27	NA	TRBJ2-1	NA	CASSPPRTGAGGSEQFF	TGTGCCAGCAGCCCTCCGAGAACAGGGGCCGGGGGAAGTGAGCAGTTCTTC
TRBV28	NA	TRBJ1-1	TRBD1	CASSHGTGYTEAFF	TGTGCCAGCAGTCATGGGACAGGATACACTGAAGCTTTCTTT
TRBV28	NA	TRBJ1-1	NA	CASSFGGAGRVNTEAFF	TGTGCCAGCAGTTTCGGCGGCGCTGGGAGGGTAAACACTGAAGCTTTCTTT
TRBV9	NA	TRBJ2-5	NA	CASSVTSSQETQYF	TGTGCCAGCAGCGTAACTAGCTCTCAAGAGACCCAGTACTTC
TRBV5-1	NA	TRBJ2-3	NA	CASSPRVDRTSTDTQYF	TGCGCCAGCAGCCCTCGGGTCGACAGAACGAGCACAGATACGCAGTATTTT
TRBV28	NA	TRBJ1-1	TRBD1	CASIREGRGLEAFF	TGTGCCAGCATACGCGAGGGAAGGGGGCTCGAAGCTTTCTTT
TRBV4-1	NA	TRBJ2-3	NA	CASSQGGTRWYF	TGCGCCAGCAGCCAAGGGGGGACAAGGTGGTATTTT
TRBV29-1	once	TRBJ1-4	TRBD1	CSAGTGAGANEKLFF	TGCAGCGCAGGGACAGGGGCCGGGGCTAATGAAAAACTGTTTTTT
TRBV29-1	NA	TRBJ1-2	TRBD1	CSVETGVWGSYGYTF	TGCAGCGTTGAGACAGGGGTATGGGGAAGCTATGGCTACACCTTC
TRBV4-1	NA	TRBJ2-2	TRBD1	CASSRETGYTGELFF	TGCGCCAGCAGCCGAGAGACAGGGTACACCGGGGAGCTGTTTTTT
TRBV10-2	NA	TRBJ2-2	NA	CASSDMSRVNTGELFF	TGCGCCAGCAGTGATATGTCCAGGGTAAACACCGGGGAGCTGTTTTTT
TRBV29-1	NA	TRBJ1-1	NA	CSVVQGLNTEAFF	TGCAGCGTTGTCCAGGGGCTGAACACTGAAGCTTTCTTT
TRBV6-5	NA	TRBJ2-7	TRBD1	CASSYRGQGFEQYF	TGTGCCAGCAGTTACCGGGGACAGGGGTTCGAGCAGTACTTC
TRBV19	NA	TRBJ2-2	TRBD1	CASSVTGITGELFF	TGTGCCAGTAGTGTGACAGGGATCACCGGGGAGCTGTTTTTT
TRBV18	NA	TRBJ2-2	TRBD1	CASSPVGQGHTELFF	TGTGCCAGCTCACCCGTCGGACAGGGGCATACCGAGCTGTTTTTT
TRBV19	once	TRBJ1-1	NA	CASSMRVWGTEAFF	TGTGCCAGTAGTATGAGGGTCTGGGGCACTGAAGCTTTCTTT
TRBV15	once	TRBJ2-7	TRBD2	CATSRGTSGAIYEQYF	TGTGCCACCAGCAGAGGGACTAGCGGGGCGATCTACGAGCAGTACTTC
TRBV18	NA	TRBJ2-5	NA	CASSPLLAGLQETQYF	TGTGCCAGCTCACCTCTCTTGGCGGGACTGCAAGAGACCCAGTACTTC
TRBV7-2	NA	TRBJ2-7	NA	CASSLRLDYEQYF	TGTGCCAGCAGCTTAAGGCTAGATTACGAGCAGTACTTC
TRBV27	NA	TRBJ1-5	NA	CASSFSLGNQPQHF	TGTGCCAGCAGTTTCTCTCTCGGCAATCAGCCCCAGCATTTT
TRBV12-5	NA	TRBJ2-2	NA	CASGFPPPVSNTGELFF	TGTGCTAGTGGTTTTCCCCCTCCTGTTTCGAACACCGGGGAGCTGTTTTTT
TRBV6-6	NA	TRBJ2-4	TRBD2	CASRERGGEAKNIQYF	TGTGCCAGCAGGGAGCGGGGGGGGGAAGCCAAAAACATTCAGTACTTC
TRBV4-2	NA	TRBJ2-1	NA	CASSQGALEESSYNEQFF	TGTGCCAGCAGCCAAGGGGCCCTGGAAGAAAGCTCCTACAATGAGCAGTTCTTC
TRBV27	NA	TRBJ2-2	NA	CASSRWAGTGELFF	TGTGCCAGCAGTAGATGGGCAGGCACCGGGGAGCTGTTTTTT
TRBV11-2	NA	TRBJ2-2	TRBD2	CASSQLAGGPQTGELFF	TGTGCCAGCAGTCAACTAGCGGGGGGCCCCCAGACCGGGGAGCTGTTTTTT
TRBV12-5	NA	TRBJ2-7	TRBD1	CASAIYRGADSSYEQYF	TGTGCTAGTGCCATCTACAGGGGGGCTGATAGCTCCTACGAGCAGTACTTC
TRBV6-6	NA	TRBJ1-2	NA	CASSYGTLANYGYTF	TGTGCCAGCAGTTACGGGACACTAGCTAACTATGGCTACACCTTC
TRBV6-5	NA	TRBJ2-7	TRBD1	CASSYRTGPPYEQYF	TGTGCCAGCAGTTATAGGACAGGACCTCCCTACGAGCAGTACTTC
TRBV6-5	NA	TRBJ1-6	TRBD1	CASSRRQGGNSPLHF	TGTGCCAGCAGTCGCCGACAGGGGGGTAATTCACCCCTCCACTTT
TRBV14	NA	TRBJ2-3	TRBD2	CASSLRLAGGPHEDTQYF	TGTGCCAGCAGCCTGCGACTAGCGGGGGGGCCACATGAAGATACGCAGTATTTT
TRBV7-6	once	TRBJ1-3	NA	CASSLMGQGNTIYF	TGTGCCAGCAGCTTAATGGGGCAAGGAAACACCATATATTTT
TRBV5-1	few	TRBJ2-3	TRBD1	CASSLEDRGGTDTQYF	TGCGCCAGCAGCTTGGAGGACAGGGGCGGCACAGATACGCAGTATTTT
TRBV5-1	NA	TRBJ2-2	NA	CASSLSVSVKSGELFF	TGCGCCAGCAGCTTGTCGGTTAGCGTCAAGTCCGGGGAGCTGTTTTTT
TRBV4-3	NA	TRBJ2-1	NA	CASSQDEGAYNEQFF	TGCGCCAGCAGCCAAGATGAGGGGGCCTACAATGAGCAGTTCTTC
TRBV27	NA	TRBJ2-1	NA	CASSLYAGGTYNEQFF	TGTGCCAGCAGTTTGTATGCCGGGGGAACCTACAATGAGCAGTTCTTC
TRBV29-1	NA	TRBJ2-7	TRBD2	CSANSGGVGEQYF	TGCAGCGCAAATAGCGGGGGGGTTGGAGAGCAGTACTTC
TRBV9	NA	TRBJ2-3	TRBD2	CASKGAGGPTDTQYF	TGTGCCAGCAAGGGAGCGGGGGGTCCCACAGATACGCAGTATTTT